This T cell receptor beta chain was sequenced during a study of shared clonotypes between healthy human individuals. The wider study: CD4 naive cells filled three plates per donor, CD4 memory three, CD8 naive two and CD8 memory one. Whole-study findings and limits: In several donors, about 5% of naive CD4 clonotypes appeared in common. An anticipated effect of sequencing depth on clonotype sharing among donors was recognized. Some clonotypes were shared by all four sorted-subset donors, while others were not shared. The non-shared ones had lower generation probabilities than the shared ones.

Trimming pared 0 bases from V and 3 bases from J, leaving 10 bases between. Germline CDR1 SGHRS, CDR2 YFSETQ. The CDR3 covers 14 residues. TCRdb's copy holds only in-frame clones and misses some; the assay was immunoSEQ multiplex PCR. The table lists millions of clones, over 85% of them singletons. As for this clone: Its specificity is unknown.

The chain is built from TRBV5-1 and TRBJ2-7; weak D call: TRBD2 (6 bases). This TCR was sampled from a man younger than 35 in good health. Sequencing used naive CD4+ T cells sorted from blood. Indicated subset: CD45RA+ positively selected. The CDR3 is CASSLGGTLYEQYF. CDR3 sequence (DNA): TGCGCCAGCAGCTTGGGCGGGACCCTCTACGAGCAGTACTTC.